A selection of T cell receptor beta chains follows, all from one sample in a study of response to subunit inactivated influenza vaccine. From the RT-PCR reads, TCRdb called clonotypes with MiXCR, one entry per CDR3 protein. The repertoire consists of approximately 700,000 distinct CDR3 sequences, with around 13% occurring once and the leading ten covering 5.5% to 7%. Sequencing used PBMCs from blood, obtained 14 to 15 days before vaccination. These receptors came from a man aged 50 to 59 who received an inactivated influenza vaccine. Both conserved end residues are part of each CDR3.

j_call,v_call,cdr3_aa
TRBJ2-7,TRBV19,CASSSLRRGTFSYEQYF
TRBJ2-7,TRBV15,CASVLNPGLARNYEQYF
TRBJ1-4,TRBV28,CASSRGRGGNEKLFF
TRBJ2-7,TRBV6-6,CASREGNYEQYF
TRBJ2-7,TRBV10-3,CAISGDRGGYEQYF
TRBJ2-5,TRBV5-6,CASSSGTTETQYF
TRBJ2-7,TRBV20-1,CSAKTGTSGNIKQYF
TRBJ2-2,TRBV6-2/TRBV6-3,CASSYFFGRALTGELFF
TRBJ1-5,TRBV4-1,CASSQGGQGFQPQHF
TRBJ1-5,TRBV12-3/TRBV12-4,CASSPRQGNQPQHF
TRBJ2-7,TRBV2,CASGAGVRGGYEQYF
TRBJ2-3,TRBV10-3,CAISERAADTQYF
TRBJ1-5,TRBV4-3,CASSQDTGHGNQPQHF
TRBJ2-5,TRBV4-3,CASREGAGEGETQYF
TRBJ2-5,TRBV7-8,CASSLGWEDSGAKETQYF
TRBJ2-1,TRBV20-1,CSALPGLAGAGNEQFF
TRBJ2-1,TRBV5-1,CASSLGQKNNEQFF
TRBJ2-3,TRBV20-1,CSALGLAGGTDTQYF
TRBJ1-5,TRBV20-1,CSARDGTGGWGQPQHF
TRBJ2-3,TRBV30,CAWRGLTSTDTQYF
TRBJ1-2,TRBV15,CATSRDRVSSYGYTF
TRBJ2-7,TRBV11-2,CASSSGRTGDSSGEQYF
TRBJ2-7,TRBV12-3/TRBV12-4,CASSFSRAYEQYF
TRBJ2-7,TRBV20-1,CSAREGTAAYEQYF
TRBJ2-3,TRBV20-1,CSAKDLSTSSNTQYF
TRBJ2-2,TRBV7-7,CASSSILQPGHPDTGELFF
TRBJ2-1,TRBV24-1,CATSDRGLAGGNEQFF
TRBJ2-5,TRBV14,CASSTFSSKETQYF
TRBJ2-7,TRBV7-9,CASSSVESGGFEQYF
TRBJ2-7,TRBV7-3,CASSHDRSQYEQYF
TRBJ1-1,TRBV2,CASRTRDRVTEAFF
TRBJ1-1,TRBV30,CAWSPEQGFSEAFF
TRBJ2-3,TRBV7-9,CASSLGHSSYGDTQYF
TRBJ2-5,TRBV21-1,CASSKKKTGSSVETQYF
TRBJ2-3,TRBV20-1,CSALRDRGDTQYF
TRBJ2-7,TRBV20-1,CSARGLIAGGTYEQYF
TRBJ2-3,TRBV5-1,CASSLGSGTGSTDTQYF
TRBJ2-7,TRBV5-4,CASSTTTGQGKYEQYF
TRBJ2-5,TRBV12-3/TRBV12-4,CASSPGVKTQYF
TRBJ2-1,TRBV11-2,CASSLGSSGGNEQFF
TRBJ2-1,TRBV19,CASSPAGSYNEQFF
TRBJ1-1,TRBV11-1,CASSLAGQGSRRDTEAFF
TRBJ1-2,TRBV12-3/TRBV12-4,CASRAKVGETYGYTF
TRBJ2-2,TRBV7-3,CASSKTGANTGELFF
TRBJ1-2,TRBV30,CAWSSFGPSLMF
TRBJ1-2,TRBV7-2,CASSLADPYGYTF
TRBJ1-5,TRBV25-1,CASSEYLLNQPQHF
TRBJ1-5,TRBV6-1,CASRSTGPGVGNQPQHF
TRBJ1-1,TRBV5-1,CASGQGLLNTEAFF
TRBJ2-5,TRBV7-7,CASSSTPGLETQYF
TRBJ2-1,TRBV5-1,CASSLLAGKYNEQFF
TRBJ2-3,TRBV29-1,CSVPAGGTDTQYF
TRBJ2-1,TRBV7-2,CASSLYGGPGNEQFF
TRBJ2-3,TRBV5-6,CASNFLAGSTDTQYF